Below, 5 T cell receptor beta chains from the same sample are listed, as sequenced in a study of naive and memory T cell subsets. The beta constant-region primer was an equimolar mix of two oligonucleotides covering TRBC1 and TRBC2. Nested alpha and beta constant-region primers with the SP2 primer drove four PCR rounds on ligated cDNA. TCRdb called the UMI-ligation and nested PCR reads again in MiXCR, with one record for every CDR3 protein. The sample has 95,000 to 150,000 distinct CDR3 sequences, just over 35% seen once. Sequenced material: central memory CD4+ T cells from blood. The receptors stem from a human donor in good health.

The J gene is TRBJ2-6, the V gene TRBV28; 7 positions match TRBD1. J was trimmed by 0 bases and V by 11 bases; bases with no gene match: 10. This CDR3 spans 16 amino acids. Germline V gene sequence: CDR1 MDHEN, CDR2 SYDVKM. The DNA of the CDR3 is TGTGCCGTTGTAGGACAGGCTATCTCTGGGGCCAACGTCCTGACTTTC. Amino acid sequence: CAVVGQAISGANVLTF.

V usage is TRBV19 and J usage is TRBJ1-5, with a possible D match to TRBD1 (5 bases). The CDR3 is 13 residues long. V dropped 3 bases and J dropped 11 bases, with 14 bases sitting between them. CDR1 and CDR2 from the germline V gene are LNHDA and SQIVND (reference sequence). In nucleotides, the CDR3 is TGTGCCAGTAGTATCTACGGATGGGGCGCCCAGCATTTT. Its protein product is CASSIYGWGAQHF.

The chain joins TRBV7-9 to TRBJ2-2; possible D gene TRBD2, 6 bases. Trimming cost V 5 bases and J 0 bases, with 16 bases left between them. The CDR3 extends over 17 amino acids. Germline CDR1 reads SEHNR; CDR2 reads FQNEAQ (reference sequence). CDR3 bases: TGTGCCAGCAGCCCACAGTTCGCGGGAACGAACACCGGGGAGCTGTTTTTT. The encoded protein is CASSPQFAGTNTGELFF.

The chain combines TRBV10-3 with TRBJ1-2, with TRBD1 matching 9 bases. The junction had 15 bases not matched to a gene; V was cut back by 9 bases and J by 7 bases. Per germline, CDR1 ENHRY and CDR2 SYGVKD. The CDR3 consists of 15 residues. CDR3 region: CAIKTGGNSLRGYTF. CDR3 coding DNA: TGTGCCATTAAGACAGGGGGTAATTCCCTACGTGGCTACACCTTC.

This rearrangement joins TRBV7-2 to TRBJ2-3; TRBD2 aligns across 9 bases. The J segment lost 4 bases and the V segment lost 5 bases, leaving 7 bases of the junction unmatched. CDR1 is SGHTA and CDR2 is FQGNSA in the germline V gene. This CDR3 is built from 15 residues. The CDR3 region has the DNA TGTGCCAGCAGCGATAGCGGGAGCTGGGCAGATACGCAGTATTTT. This translates into CASSDSGSWADTQYF.